Shown below are 18 T cell receptor beta chains from a single sample sequenced in a study of CD8 T cells in Susac syndrome. The authors reverse transcribed 0.5 to 1 ug RNA with random hexamers. One entry per CDR3 protein, called by TCRdb with MiXCR from the immunoSEQ multiplex PCR reads. The sample yields around 180,000 distinct CDR3 sequences, 90% to 95% seen once. Sequencing used CD8+ T cells from PBMCs. The receptors here all came from a human donor with multiple sclerosis.

The chain has TRBV2 and TRBJ1-5, with 7 positions matching TRBD1. The V gene's germline CDR1 is SNHLY and CDR2 FYNNEI. CDR3 size: 13 residues. J was trimmed by 6 bases and V by 7 bases; bases with no gene match: 6. In DNA, the CDR3 is TGTGCCAGCACCCAGGGGGGGCTTCAGCCCCAGCATTTT. This encodes CASTQGGLQPQHF.

The rearrangement uses TRBV2 and TRBJ2-2, with 8 bases identical to TRBD2. The CDR3 is 13 amino acids. With V trimmed by 10 bases and J by 5 bases, 6 bases remained unmatched. The V gene's germline CDR1 is SNHLY and CDR2 FYNNEI. The CDR3 spells CANLAGVTGELFF. DNA of the CDR3: TGTGCCAACCTAGCGGGCGTTACCGGGGAGCTGTTTTTT.

The gene calls are TRBV5-6 and TRBJ1-1; D not certain. V dropped 1 base and J dropped 4 bases, with 14 bases sitting between them. Looked up from germline, CDR1 is SGHDT and CDR2 is YYEEEE. The CDR3 spans 15 residues. The CDR3 spells CASSLFRAPGTEAFF. For the CDR3, the DNA is TGTGCCAGCAGCTTGTTTAGAGCCCCGGGCACTGAAGCTTTCTTT.

This chain links TRBV27 with TRBJ2-7; the D gene is possibly TRBD2 (6 bases). The CDR3 has 17 residues. The V end lost 0 bases, the J end lost 3 bases, and 18 bases lay between the germline ends. Germline V gene sequence: CDR1 MNHEY, CDR2 SMNVEV (reference sequence). The CDR3 DNA reads as TGTGCCAGCAGTTTATCGCTGGCGGGACCAAGAAACTACGAGCAGTACTTC. This translates into CASSLSLAGPRNYEQYF.

V is TRBV29-1 and J is TRBJ2-5; D assignment may be TRBD1 or TRBD2 (5 bases each). V shed 1 base and J shed 4 bases, with 13 bases lying between them. The CDR3 loop spans 14 amino acids. Germline V lookup: CDR1 SQVTM, CDR2 ANQGSEA. The CDR3 protein is CSVEGWGTAETQYF. For the CDR3, the DNA is TGCAGCGTTGAAGGTTGGGGGACGGCAGAGACCCAGTACTTC.

This chain connects TRBV12-3 or TRBV12-4 to TRBJ1-5; 7 bases line up with TRBD1. Losses at the gene ends were 8 bases for V and 5 bases for J; bases not matched to a gene: 9. This CDR3 is built from 14 residues. This chain's CDR3 is CASSSSQGDQPQHF. DNA of the CDR3: TGTGCCAGCTCCTCCTCCCAGGGGGATCAGCCCCAGCATTTT.

The J gene is TRBJ2-2, the V gene TRBV29-1; D may be TRBD1 (6 bases). The V end was cut by 7 bases, the J end by 5 bases, with 14 bases between. This CDR3 is built from 13 residues. Germline CDR1 and CDR2: SQVTM and ANQGSEA. The CDR3 sequence: CSGWGQVTGELFF. The CDR3, as DNA: TGCAGCGGCTGGGGGCAGGTGACCGGGGAGCTGTTTTTT.

V usage is TRBV4-1 and J usage is TRBJ2-3; D is uncertain. The CDR3 is made up of 14 amino acids. Trimming took 1 base from V and 2 from J, leaving 7 bases between them. Germline V gene lookup returns CDR1 MGHRA and CDR2 YSYEKL. The DNA for the CDR3 is TGCGCCAGCAGCCAAGTCAGGCTCACAGATACGCAGTATTTT. As protein: CASSQVRLTDTQYF.

The J gene is TRBJ2-7, the V gene TRBV20-1; 8 bases align to TRBD1. Losses at the gene ends were 2 bases for V and 2 bases for J; bases not matched to a gene: 8. In germline, CDR1 is DFQATT, CDR2 SNEGSKA (reference sequence). The CDR3 is made up of 15 amino acids. This CDR3 reads CSARYGRQGTYEQYF. The CDR3 nucleotides are TGCAGTGCTAGATATGGGCGACAGGGGACCTACGAGCAGTACTTC.

V usage is TRBV15 and J usage is TRBJ2-3, with 11 bases identical to TRBD2. Germline loops: CDR1 LNHNV, CDR2 YYDKDF (reference sequence). The junction had 1 base not matched to a gene; V was cut back by 4 bases and J by 1 base. The CDR3 loop spans 15 amino acids. The chain's CDR3 is CATSMGLAGTDTQYF. The CDR3 coding sequence is TGTGCCACCAGCATGGGACTAGCGGGCACAGATACGCAGTATTTT.

This chain joins TRBV20-1 and TRBJ2-7, with 9 positions matching TRBD2. The V segment lost 0 bases and the J segment 3 bases; nucleotides outside the gene matches: 3. There are 14 residues in the CDR3. The germline CDR1 and CDR2 sequences are DFQATT and SNEGSKA (reference sequence). In DNA form, the CDR3 reads TGCAGTGCTAGAGATGGAGCGGGGGGCTACGAGCAGTACTTC. Protein sequence: CSARDGAGGYEQYF.

The chain joins TRBV14 to TRBJ1-2, with TRBD1 as a possible D gene (6 bases). The CDR3 sequence is 13 residues long. Trimming shortened V by 4 bases and J by 7 bases, and 13 bases separated the two germline ends. Germline values: CDR1 SGHDN, CDR2 FVKESK. The CDR3 DNA is TGTGCCAGCAGCCCCTCACAGGGACGTGGCTACACCTTC. Amino acid sequence: CASSPSQGRGYTF. Supplemented by reference TRBV14 and TRBJ1-2, the full variable domain reads EAGVTQFPSHSVIEKGQTVTLRCDPISGHDNLYWYRRVMGKEIKFLLHFVKESKQDESGMPNNRFLAERTGGTYSTLKVQPAELEDSGVYFCASSPSQGRGYTFGSGTRLTVV.

V usage is TRBV25-1 and J usage is TRBJ2-7; D assignment may be TRBD1 or TRBD2 (7 bases each). V lost 1 base and J 9 bases, leaving 13 bases between the germline ends. Germline CDR1 MGHDK, CDR2 SYGVNS. CDR3 size: 13 residues. The CDR3 DNA reads TGTGCCAGCAGTGAATCTGTCAGGGGGGGGCAGTACTTC. It is translated as CASSESVRGGQYF.

This rearrangement joins TRBV15 to TRBJ2-7, with TRBD2 matching over 9 bases. V shed 5 bases, J shed 2 bases, and the junction held 4 bases outside the gene matches. Germline V gene lookup returns CDR1 LNHNV and CDR2 YYDKDF (reference sequence). There are 14 residues in the CDR3. This CDR3 is CATSPTSGAYEQYF. In nucleotides, the CDR3 is TGTGCCACCAGCCCGACTAGCGGAGCCTACGAGCAGTACTTC.

This chain uses TRBV7-9 with TRBJ1-1; no clear D. V dropped 5 bases and J dropped 0 bases, with 10 bases sitting between them. This CDR3 spans 14 amino acids. Germline-derived CDR1 and CDR2 are SEHNR and FQNEAQ (reference sequence). The CDR3 region is CASSPPLLNTEAFF. The CDR3 nucleotides read TGTGCCAGCAGCCCCCCGCTCCTGAACACTGAAGCTTTCTTT.

The chain uses TRBV14 and TRBJ2-1; TRBD2 agrees at 9 bases. Per the germline V gene, CDR1 is SGHDN and CDR2 is FVKESK. Trimming at V came to 1 base and at J to 8 bases, leaving 3 bases not matched to a gene. This CDR3 contains 14 residues. The CDR3 loop reads CASSQVWTSDEQFF. The DNA for the CDR3 is TGTGCCAGCAGCCAAGTATGGACTAGCGATGAGCAGTTCTTC.

Only one count was recorded for this clonotype. The rearrangement links TRBV5-1 to TRBJ1-5; D is uncertain. Germline V lookup: CDR1 SGHRS, CDR2 YFSETQ. The germline V and J ends were trimmed by 4 bases and 0 bases, with 11 bases remaining between them. This CDR3 is built from 15 residues. The CDR3 DNA sequence: TGCGCCAGCAGCATGGACGGAGATAGCAATCAGCCCCAGCATTTT. Protein sequence: CASSMDGDSNQPQHF.

The chain links TRBV29-1 to TRBJ2-2, with 16 positions matching TRBD2. The length of the CDR3 is 16 residues. Losses at the gene ends were 5 bases for V and 6 bases for J; bases not matched to a gene: 6. Germline V lookup: CDR1 SQVTM, CDR2 ANQGSEA. This CDR3 is CSVHAGTSGRAGELFF. The CDR3 DNA reads TGCAGCGTTCATGCCGGGACTAGCGGGAGGGCCGGGGAGCTGTTTTTT.